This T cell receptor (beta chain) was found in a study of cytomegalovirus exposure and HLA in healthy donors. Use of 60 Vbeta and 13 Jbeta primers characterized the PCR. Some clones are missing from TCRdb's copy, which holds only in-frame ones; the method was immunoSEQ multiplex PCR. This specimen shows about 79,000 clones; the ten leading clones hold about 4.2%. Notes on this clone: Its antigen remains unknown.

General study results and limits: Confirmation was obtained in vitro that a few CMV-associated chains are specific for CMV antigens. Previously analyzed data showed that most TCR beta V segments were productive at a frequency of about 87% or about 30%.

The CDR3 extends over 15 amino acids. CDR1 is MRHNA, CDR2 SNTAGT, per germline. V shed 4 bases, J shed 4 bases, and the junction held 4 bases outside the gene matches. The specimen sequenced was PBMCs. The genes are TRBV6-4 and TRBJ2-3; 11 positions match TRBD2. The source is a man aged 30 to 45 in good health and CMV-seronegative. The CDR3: CASSVLAGGPDTQYF. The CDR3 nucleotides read TGTGCCAGCAGTGTTCTAGCGGGGGGCCCAGATACGCAGTATTTT.